Below, 27 T cell receptor beta chains from the same sample are listed, as sequenced in a study of T cell responses to AZD1222 COVID-19 vaccine. Clones were sequenced by immunoSEQ multiplex PCR, and TCRdb holds only the in-frame ones, with some missing. This sample has tens of thousands of clones; 80% to 95% occur once, and the top ten carry around 2.9%. Specimen: peripheral blood, collected 28 days after the second AZD1222 dose. Receptor source: an adult who received the AZD1222 COVID-19 vaccine.

The chain joins TRBV27 to TRBJ1-1; D may be TRBD1 (5 bases). From germline, CDR1 is MNHEY and CDR2 SMNVEV (reference sequence). The V end lost 3 bases, the J end lost 1 base, and 9 bases lay between the germline ends. The CDR3 sequence is 14 residues long. The DNA for the CDR3 is TGTGCCAGCAGTTTCGCCGGGGGGAACACTGAAGCTTTCTTT. As protein: CASSFAGGNTEAFF.

The chain employs TRBV6-5 and TRBJ1-2, with unresolved D. This CDR3 has 15 amino acids. V gave up 2 bases and J gave up 5 bases, with 15 bases separating them. The germline CDR1 and CDR2 sequences are MNHEY and SVGAGI. The CDR3 DNA reads as TGTGCCAGCAGTTACCAACCCCAGGAGCTATATGGCTACACCTTC. It specifies CASSYQPQELYGYTF.

This rearrangement joins TRBV6-5 to TRBJ2-7; D is ambiguous. The CDR3 totals 12 residues. V was pared by 5 bases and J by 1 base, with 6 bases between. CDR1 is MNHEY and CDR2 is SVGAGI in the germline V gene. Here the CDR3 DNA reads TGTGCCAGCAGTCGTGGGTCCTACGAGCAGTACTTC. This gives the protein CASSRGSYEQYF.

The J gene is TRBJ1-4, the V gene TRBV5-8, with D uncertain. CDR1 and CDR2 from the germline V gene are SGHTS and YDEGEE. V was clipped by 0 bases and J by 8 bases, with 2 bases between them. The CDR3 has 11 residues. The CDR3 coding sequence is TGTGCCAGCAGCTTGGGCGAAAAACTGTTTTTT. This translates into CASSLGEKLFF.

The table lists this clone with a few counts. The rearrangement joins TRBV9 to TRBJ1-3; the D gene is possibly TRBD1 (5 bases). V was clipped by 0 bases and J by 4 bases, with 11 bases between them. Germline CDR1 and CDR2: SGDLS and YYNGEE. This CDR3 is built from 15 residues. CDR3: CASSVEVGAGNTIYF. CDR3 in DNA: TGTGCCAGCAGCGTAGAGGTAGGGGCAGGAAACACCATATATTTT.

The chain combines TRBV2 with TRBJ1-6; 9 bases are shared with TRBD1. Germline CDR1 reads SNHLY; CDR2 reads FYNNEI. Trimming cost V 6 bases and J 6 bases; bases outside gene matches: 6. This CDR3 is 15 amino acids long. The CDR3 spells CASSAGQGGNSPLHF. The CDR3 region has the DNA TGTGCCAGCAGCGCGGGACAGGGAGGTAATTCACCCCTCCACTTT.

The chain joins TRBV10-1 to TRBJ1-1; TRBD1 matches at 10 bases. The CDR3 is made up of 15 amino acids. V was pared by 2 bases and J by 0 bases, with 0 bases of the junction left unmatched. Germline loops: CDR1 WNHNN, CDR2 SYGVQD (reference sequence). This CDR3 reads CASSEGTGVNTEAFF. The DNA of the CDR3 is TGCGCCAGCAGTGAGGGGACAGGGGTGAACACTGAAGCTTTCTTT.

The chain has TRBV2 and TRBJ1-5, with 8 bases matching TRBD1. CDR3 length equals 15 residues. J gave up 5 bases and V 3 bases, and 6 bases lay outside the gene matches. Germline V gives CDR1 SNHLY, CDR2 FYNNEI. Here the CDR3 DNA reads TGTGCCAGCAGTGATGCGGCAGGGGGCGATCAGCCCCAGCATTTT. This translates into CASSDAAGGDQPQHF. Looking up the rest from reference TRBV2 and TRBJ1-5 gives the full variable domain: EPEVTQTPSHQVTQMGQEVILRCVPISNHLYFYWYRQILGQKVEFLVSFYNNEISEKSEIFDDQFSVERPDGSNFTLKIRSTKLEDSAMYFCASSDAAGGDQPQHFGDGTRLSIL.

This rearrangement joins TRBV19 to TRBJ1-2; 8 bases map to TRBD1. V shed 5 bases, J shed 3 bases, and the junction held 8 bases outside the gene matches. CDR3 length: 15 amino acids. The germline CDR1 and CDR2 sequences are LNHDA and SQIVND (reference sequence). CDR3 in amino acids: CASSAAGTGDYGYTF. The CDR3 nucleotides are TGTGCCAGTAGTGCCGCCGGGACAGGAGACTATGGCTACACCTTC.

Notes on this clone: One end of the junction is discordant with germline, which a read error may explain. The rearrangement uses TRBV20-1 and TRBJ1-2; D is possibly TRBD1 (6 bases). Germline CDR1 reads DFQATT; CDR2 reads SNEGSKA (reference sequence). This CDR3 region has 8 residues. CDR3 amino acids: CSANRVLF. CDR3 DNA: TGCAGTGCTAACAGGGTCCTCTTC.

This clone was counted once. The chain has TRBV5-1 and TRBJ2-7; 7 bases are a match to TRBD1. Germline lookup yields CDR1 SGHRS and CDR2 YFSETQ. CDR3 length equals 14 residues. With V trimmed by 3 bases and J by 3 bases, 6 bases remained unmatched. This CDR3 reads CASSSPTGVYEQYF. CDR3 bases: TGCGCCAGCAGCTCCCCTACAGGGGTCTACGAGCAGTACTTC.

The gene calls are TRBV2 and TRBJ2-5, with D tentatively TRBD1 (6 bases). V was pared by 7 bases and J by 4 bases, with 10 bases between. There are 12 residues in the CDR3. CDR1 SNHLY and CDR2 FYNNEI come from the germline V gene. Here the CDR3 DNA reads TGTGCCAGCAAGGGGGAAGGAGAGACCCAGTACTTC. Residues: CASKGEGETQYF.

The V call is TRBV5-6, the J call TRBJ1-3; D remains unclear. This CDR3 contains 16 residues. Germline V CDR1 and CDR2: SGHDT, YYEEEE. Trimming left V 0 bases short and J 0 bases short, with 10 bases between. CDR3 nucleotides: TGTGCCAGCAGCTTGGCCATGGGTACCTCTGGAAACACCATATATTTT. Translated, it gives CASSLAMGTSGNTIYF.

The chain recombines TRBV15 with TRBJ2-2; D call uncertain. Looked up from germline, CDR1 is LNHNV and CDR2 is YYDKDF (reference sequence). V dropped 4 bases and J dropped 1 base, with 7 bases sitting between them. This CDR3 has 14 amino acids. The CDR3 loop is CATSTDMNTGELFF. In DNA, the CDR3 is TGTGCCACCAGCACCGATATGAACACCGGGGAGCTGTTTTTT. Full variable domain (remainder filled in from reference TRBV15 and TRBJ2-2): DAMVIQNPRYQVTQFGKPVTLSCSQTLNHNVMYWYQQKSSQAPKLLFHYYDKDFNNEADTPDNFQSRRPNTSFCFLDIRSPGLGDTAMYLCATSTDMNTGELFFGEGSRLTVL.

The chain recombines TRBV14 with TRBJ2-7; TRBD1 aligns across 10 bases. The V gene end was trimmed by 4 bases and the J gene end by 1 base; junction bases not matched to a gene: 4. Germline values: CDR1 SGHDN, CDR2 FVKESK. The CDR3 sequence is 15 residues long. The CDR3 reads CASSRPGQGSYEQYF. CDR3 DNA: TGTGCCAGCAGCCGACCGGGACAGGGGTCCTACGAGCAGTACTTC.

This rearrangement joins TRBV21-1 to TRBJ2-3; the tabulated D call, TRBD2, remains unverified against the DNA. TRBV21-1 is a known pseudogene. CDR3 length: 19 residues. The CDR3 DNA reads TGTGCCAGCAGCATTCCACGAAGGACTAGCGGGGGGGACACAGATACGCAGTATTTT. Translation gives CASSIPRRTSGGDTDTQYF.

The genes are TRBV28 and TRBJ1-1, with D uncertain. The germline CDR1 and CDR2 sequences are MDHEN and SYDVKM. This CDR3 has 11 amino acids. The V gene lost 1 base and the J gene lost 6 bases, with 3 bases spanning the gap. CDR3 region: CASSLYPEAFF. CDR3 DNA: TGTGCCAGCAGTTTATACCCTGAAGCTTTCTTT.

This sequence joins TRBV29-1 and TRBJ1-1; D gene unclear. The CDR3 length is 12 residues. Looked up from germline, CDR1 is SQVTM and CDR2 is ANQGSEA. V was pared by 7 bases and J by 5 bases, with 14 bases between. For the CDR3, the DNA is TGCAGCGCCCAAGGAGGTGGGACTGAAGCTTTCTTT. It encodes CSAQGGGTEAFF. The whole variable domain, filled in from reference TRBV29-1 and TRBJ1-1, reads SAVISQKPSRDICQRGTSLTIQCQVDSQVTMMFWYRQQPGQSLTLIATANQGSEATYESGFVIDKFPISRPNLTFSTLTVSNMSPEDSSIYLCSAQGGGTEAFFGQGTRLTVV.

V usage is TRBV18 and J usage is TRBJ2-3; D is possibly TRBD1 (5 bases). Trimming took 2 bases from V and 2 from J, leaving 11 bases between them. CDR1 and CDR2 from the germline V gene are KGHSH and LQKENI. This CDR3 contains 15 residues. The CDR3 region is CASSPLQANTDTQYF. The CDR3 DNA sequence: TGTGCCAGCTCACCATTACAGGCAAACACAGATACGCAGTATTTT.

The chain has TRBV7-9 and TRBJ1-3, with a tentative D call TRBD1 (5 bases). The V end was cut by 1 base, the J end by 1 base, with 5 bases between. Germline CDR1 SEHNR, CDR2 FQNEAQ (reference sequence). The CDR3 sequence is 14 residues long. In nucleotides, the CDR3 is TGTGCCAGCAGCTTAGGGGGGTCTGGAAACACCATATATTTT. Protein: CASSLGGSGNTIYF.

This clone has only one observation. One end of the junction does not line up with germline, which may come from a read error. The same CDR3 can be traced to other DNA sequences in this sample. This chain joins TRBV29-1 and TRBJ2-7, with D uncertain. CDR3 size: 11 residues. Germline V gene sequence: CDR1 SQVTM, CDR2 ANQGSEA. The CDR3 DNA follows: TGCAGCGTTGATATGGGTTACGAGCAATACTTC. As protein: CSVDMGYEQYF.

This clone was seen a single time. The chain has TRBV25-1 and TRBJ1-2, with D tentatively TRBD1 (6 bases). V was clipped by 2 bases and J by 8 bases, with 18 bases between them. Germline values: CDR1 MGHDK, CDR2 SYGVNS. This CDR3 has 15 amino acids. The CDR3 region has the DNA TGTGCCAGCAGTGAACGGGGGGAGGGGGTCGAGGGCTACACCTTC. The encoded protein is CASSERGEGVEGYTF.

The chain combines TRBV28 with TRBJ2-6; D is uncertain. This CDR3 spans 17 amino acids. CDR1 is MDHEN and CDR2 is SYDVKM in the germline V gene. Trimming cost V 2 bases and J 0 bases, with 11 bases left between them. The CDR3 sequence: CASSLGVLDSGANVLTF. CDR3 bases: TGTGCCAGCAGTTTAGGGGTCCTGGACTCTGGGGCCAACGTCCTGACTTTC.

This rearrangement joins TRBV9 to TRBJ2-1; 14 bases agree with TRBD2. The germline CDR1 and CDR2 sequences are SGDLS and YYNGEE. V was clipped by 4 bases and J by 9 bases; unmatched bases: 9. The CDR3 loop spans 16 amino acids. This chain's CDR3 is CASSPRLAGGSPEQFF. DNA for the CDR3: TGTGCCAGCAGCCCAAGACTAGCGGGGGGGTCCCCTGAGCAGTTCTTC.

V and J are TRBV7-2 and TRBJ2-3; tentative D call: TRBD2 (5 bases). V was clipped by 4 bases and J by 1 base, with 12 bases between them. The CDR3 sequence is 15 residues long. The germline V gene encodes CDR1 SGHTA and CDR2 FQGNSA. In DNA form, the CDR3 reads TGTGCCAGCAGCTCAAGGGTGGGAGGCACAGATACGCAGTATTTT. It specifies CASSSRVGGTDTQYF.

The V and J genes are TRBV10-3 and TRBJ2-5, with 15 bases lining up with TRBD2. Germline V gene lookup returns CDR1 ENHRY and CDR2 SYGVKD. Trimming removed 6 bases from V and 4 bases from J; junction bases left unmatched: 12. This CDR3 has 18 amino acids. The CDR3 DNA sequence: TGTGCCATCAGCGGACTAGCGGGGGGGCCAGTGATAGGAGAGACCCAGTACTTC. Encoded protein: CAISGLAGGPVIGETQYF.

The table lists this clone with a few counts. The chain recombines TRBV18 with TRBJ2-7; tentative D call: TRBD2 (6 bases). The CDR3 covers 14 residues. The V gene lost 3 bases and the J gene lost 3 bases, with 12 bases spanning the gap. CDR1 is KGHSH, CDR2 LQKENI, per germline. CDR3 sequence: CASSPVGGIYEQYF. The CDR3 nucleotides read TGTGCCAGCTCACCCGTCGGAGGGATCTACGAGCAGTACTTC.